This passage covers 3 T cell receptor beta chains from one sample sequenced in a study of shared clonotypes between healthy human individuals. Data came from immunoSEQ multiplex PCR; TCRdb stores just in-frame clones and leaves some out. The table includes 2 million to 2.5 million clones, around 93% detected once. The specimen sequenced was naive CD4+ T cells from PBMCs. The sample's subset: CD45RA+ positively selected. These receptors originate from a young man in good health. Some clones in this sample may be carry-over from other donors' samples.

This rearrangement joins TRBV11-1 to TRBJ2-3; TRBD1 or TRBD2 may be the D gene (5 bases each). The CDR3 loop spans 17 amino acids. Germline values: CDR1 SGHAT, CDR2 FQDESV (reference sequence). V gave up 5 bases and J gave up 0 bases, with 18 bases separating them. CDR3 nucleotides: TGTGCCAGCAGCCGAGCCCCAGGGACCACTAGCACAGATACGCAGTATTTT. Residues: CASSRAPGTTSTDTQYF.

This chain joins TRBV4-3 and TRBJ2-3, with TRBD1 matching over 7 bases. CDR1 LGHNA and CDR2 YSLEER come from the germline V gene. The trim removed 2 bases at V and 2 bases at J, leaving 7 bases unmatched. This CDR3 has 16 amino acids. The CDR3 bases are TGCGCCAGCAGCCAACAAACGGGACAGCTCACAGATACGCAGTATTTT. It is translated as CASSQQTGQLTDTQYF.

The V gene is TRBV18, the J gene TRBJ2-7; D is unclear. The length of the CDR3 is 15 residues. Trimming removed 0 bases from V and 3 bases from J, with 12 bases in between. Germline lookup yields CDR1 KGHSH and CDR2 LQKENI. The CDR3 sequence: CASSPPQSQLYEQYF. CDR3 bases: TGTGCCAGCTCACCACCGCAGTCCCAACTCTACGAGCAGTACTTC.